Given below is one T cell receptor (beta chain) in context. Its antigen remains unidentified. Germline-derived CDR1 and CDR2 are SQVTM and ANQGSEA. V dropped 6 bases and J dropped 4; count of bases not matched to a gene: 10. The CDR3 is made up of 14 amino acids. TCRdb independently ran MiXCR on the reads; one entry per CDR3 protein. This sample has a few hundred thousand distinct CDR3 sequences, with 40% found just once. The sample belongs to a study of T cell repertoires in cytomegalovirus infection. Study details: Epitope selection comprised recently identified HLA-C-restricted CMV epitopes and well-studied HLA-B-restricted CMV epitopes. Shared public TCR beta signatures pointed to both CMV infection and a matching HLA type.

Study-wide points: HLA-C-restricted CMV-specific TCR beta clonotypes were dominant in the ex vivo response. Accumulated public TCR beta family frequency recognized individuals carrying CMV together with the relevant HLA.

The rearrangement joins TRBV29-1 to TRBJ2-7; TRBD2 matches at 9 bases. The source was cultured PBMCs, collected from culture after CMV antigen stimulation. This receptor was obtained from a human donor in good health (CMV status not recorded). Some clones in this sample may be carry-over from other donors' samples. DNA of the CDR3: TGCAGCGTCACGGGCCGTAGCGGGGGTTACGAGCAGTACTTC. The encoded protein is CSVTGRSGGYEQYF.